Reported below is one TCR beta chain. The antigen is undetermined. A read error may account for a junction end that differs from germline. The data were taken from a study of T cells in Graves' hyperthyroidism and ophthalmopathy. Broader study findings: Peripheral blood also featured most of the thyroid clonotypes expanded above 0.001. Stable hyperthyroidism was separated from ophthalmopathy by a model based on 13 V-J features.

Exclusions: uncontrolled infection, other autoimmune disease, pregnancy, lactation. Amplification yielded TCR beta CDR3 regions, with RNA transcripts as the source. During a first-round RT-PCR of the TCR CDR3, the HTBI primer set was used. TCRdb reanalysed the multiplex PCR reads using MiXCR and keeps one entry per CDR3 protein. The table lists some 560,000 distinct CDR3 sequences, roughly 15% of them singletons. Sequences were obtained from blood. The sequence was collected from a woman in her thirties or forties with Graves' hyperthyroidism.

This chain's CDR3 is CASSPGQNAGELFF. CDR3 in DNA: TGTGCCAGCAGTCCCGGACAGAACGCCGGGGAGCTGTTTTTT. The chain recombines TRBV27 with TRBJ2-2; tentative D call: TRBD1 (6 bases). This CDR3 region has 14 residues. Germline CDR1 MNHEY, CDR2 SMNVEV (reference sequence).